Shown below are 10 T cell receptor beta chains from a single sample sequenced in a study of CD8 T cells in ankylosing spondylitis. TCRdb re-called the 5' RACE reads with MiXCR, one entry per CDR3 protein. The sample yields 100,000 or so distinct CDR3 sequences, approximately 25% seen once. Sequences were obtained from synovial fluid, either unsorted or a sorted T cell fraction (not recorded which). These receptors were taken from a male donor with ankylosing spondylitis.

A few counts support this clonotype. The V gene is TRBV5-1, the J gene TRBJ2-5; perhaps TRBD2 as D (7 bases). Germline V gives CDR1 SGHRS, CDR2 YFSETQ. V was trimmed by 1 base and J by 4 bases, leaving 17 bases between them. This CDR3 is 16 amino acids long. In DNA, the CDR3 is TGCGCCAGCAGCTTGACCAAGCGGGACACGATAGAGACCCAGTACTTC. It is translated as CASSLTKRDTIETQYF. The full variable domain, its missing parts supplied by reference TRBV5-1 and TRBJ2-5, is KAGVTQTPRYLIKTRGQQVTLSCSPISGHRSVSWYQQTPGQGLQFLFEYFSETQRNKGNFPGRFSGRQFSNSRSEMNVSTLELGDSALYLCASSLTKRDTIETQYFGPGTRLLVL.

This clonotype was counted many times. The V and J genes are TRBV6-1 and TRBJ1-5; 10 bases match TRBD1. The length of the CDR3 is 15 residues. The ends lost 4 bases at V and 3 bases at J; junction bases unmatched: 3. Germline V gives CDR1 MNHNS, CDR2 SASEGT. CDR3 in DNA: TGTGCCAGCAGTGTGGGACAGGGGCACAATCAGCCCCAGCATTTT. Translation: CASSVGQGHNQPQHF.

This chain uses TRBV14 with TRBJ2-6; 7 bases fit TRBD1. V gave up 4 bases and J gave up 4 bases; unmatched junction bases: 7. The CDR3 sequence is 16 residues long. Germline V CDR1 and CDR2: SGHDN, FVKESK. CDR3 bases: TGTGCCAGCAGCCTGGCAGGGGGAACCGGGGCCAACGTCCTGACTTTC. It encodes CASSLAGGTGANVLTF.

CDR3 coding DNA: TGTGCCAGCAGCAAAAGCTCCTACAATGAGCAGTTCTTC. It codes for CASSKSSYNEQFF. The V gene is TRBV6-2 or TRBV6-3, the J gene TRBJ2-1; D not resolved. The V gene lost 6 bases and the J gene lost 0 bases, with 6 bases spanning the gap. Germline V CDR1 and CDR2: MNHEY, SVGEGT. The CDR3 extends over 13 amino acids.

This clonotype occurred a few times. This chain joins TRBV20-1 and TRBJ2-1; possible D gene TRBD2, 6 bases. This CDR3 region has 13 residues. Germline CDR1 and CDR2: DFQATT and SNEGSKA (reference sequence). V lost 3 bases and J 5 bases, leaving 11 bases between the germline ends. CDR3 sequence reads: CSARTSVHNEQFF. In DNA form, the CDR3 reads TGCAGTGCTAGGACTAGTGTCCACAATGAGCAGTTCTTC.

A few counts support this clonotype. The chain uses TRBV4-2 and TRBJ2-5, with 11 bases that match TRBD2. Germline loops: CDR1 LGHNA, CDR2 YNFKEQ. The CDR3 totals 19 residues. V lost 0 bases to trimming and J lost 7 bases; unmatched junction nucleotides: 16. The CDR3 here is CASSQDLPSGRTDIRTQYF. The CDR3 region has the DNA TGTGCCAGCAGCCAAGATCTGCCTAGCGGGAGGACTGACATACGGACCCAGTACTTC.

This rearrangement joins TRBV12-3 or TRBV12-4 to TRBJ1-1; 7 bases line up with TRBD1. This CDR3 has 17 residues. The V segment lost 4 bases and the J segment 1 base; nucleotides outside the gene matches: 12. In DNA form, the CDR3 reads TGTGCCAGCAGTTCCCTGACAGGGAAGTTGGCGAACACTGAAGCTTTCTTT. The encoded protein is CASSSLTGKLANTEAFF.

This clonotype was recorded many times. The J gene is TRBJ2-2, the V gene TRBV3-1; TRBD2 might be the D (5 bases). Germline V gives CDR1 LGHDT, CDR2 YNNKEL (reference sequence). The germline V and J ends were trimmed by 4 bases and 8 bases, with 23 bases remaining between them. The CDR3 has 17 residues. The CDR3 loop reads CASSPSVGSGTWGELFF. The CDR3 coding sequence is TGTGCCAGCAGCCCGAGTGTAGGAAGCGGTACCTGGGGGGAGCTGTTTTTT.

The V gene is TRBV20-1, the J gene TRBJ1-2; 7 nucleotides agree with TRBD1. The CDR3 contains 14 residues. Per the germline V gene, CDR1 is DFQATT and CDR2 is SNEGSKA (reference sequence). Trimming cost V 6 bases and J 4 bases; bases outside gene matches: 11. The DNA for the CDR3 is TGCAGTGCGACGTCGGAAGGGGGCCTCTATGGCTACACCTTC. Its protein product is CSATSEGGLYGYTF.

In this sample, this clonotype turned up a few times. The CDR3 spells CASSPLGRGDYGYTF. Here the CDR3 DNA reads TGTGCCAGCAGCCCCCTGGGCAGGGGCGACTATGGCTACACCTTC. V gene TRBV5-6 combines with J gene TRBJ1-2; D perhaps matches TRBD1 (6 bases). Trimming pared 4 bases from V and 3 bases from J, leaving 16 bases between. CDR1 is SGHDT and CDR2 is YYEEEE in the germline V gene. The CDR3 extends over 15 amino acids.